These 27 T cell receptor beta chains were all obtained from the same sample, sequenced in a study of cytomegalovirus exposure and HLA in healthy donors. Generated by immunoSEQ multiplex PCR, the TCRdb table keeps only in-frame clones and is missing some. The data show almost 75,000 clones, around 85% seen once. Sequencing input: PBMCs. These receptors originate from a man aged 30-40 years in good health and CMV-seronegative.

This chain links TRBV7-9 with TRBJ2-5, with TRBD1 matching 8 bases. The CDR3 extends over 14 amino acids. The germline V gene has CDR1 SEHNR and CDR2 FQNEAQ (reference sequence). With 5 bases clipped from V and 5 bases from J, the junction kept 7 bases outside the gene matches. This CDR3 is CASSIQGAQETQYF. CDR3 nucleotide sequence: TGTGCCAGCAGCATCCAGGGGGCCCAGGAGACCCAGTACTTC. Using reference TRBV7-9 and TRBJ2-5 for the parts outside the CDR3, the full variable domain is DTGVSQNPRHKITKRGQNVTFRCDPISEHNRLYWYRQTLGQGPEFLTYFQNEAQLEKSRLLSDRFSAERPKGSFSTLEIQRTEQGDSAMYLCASSIQGAQETQYFGPGTRLLVL.

The table lists this clone with a count of one. The chain carries TRBV19 and TRBJ2-1; TRBD2 agrees at 10 bases. Germline CDR1 is LNHDA and CDR2 is SQIVND (reference sequence). V shed 3 bases, J shed 6 bases, and the junction held 5 bases outside the gene matches. This CDR3 contains 15 residues. CDR3 region: CASSMSSGGPNEQFF. DNA for the CDR3: TGTGCCAGTAGTATGTCTAGCGGGGGTCCCAATGAGCAGTTCTTC.

The genes are TRBV4-3 and TRBJ1-1; no reliable D call. V was clipped by 0 bases and J by 1 base, with 3 bases between them. The CDR3 has 13 amino acids. Looked up from germline, CDR1 is LGHNA and CDR2 is YSLEER. The CDR3 sequence is CASSQDKNTEAFF. The CDR3 DNA is TGCGCCAGCAGCCAAGATAAGAACACTGAAGCTTTCTTT.

The sample holds one count of this clone. V and J are TRBV9 and TRBJ2-1; TRBD1 matches 9 bases. CDR3 length equals 16 residues. V shed 0 bases and J 7 bases; nucleotides not matched to a gene: 8. CDR1 SGDLS and CDR2 YYNGEE come from the germline V gene. The CDR3 reads CASSVAPTGQGNEQFF. The DNA of the CDR3 is TGTGCCAGCAGCGTAGCCCCAACGGGACAGGGTAATGAGCAGTTCTTC.

The V and J genes are TRBV7-9 and TRBJ1-1, with 9 bases fitting TRBD1. This CDR3 has 16 amino acids. Germline V CDR1 and CDR2: SEHNR, FQNEAQ (reference sequence). The V gene end was trimmed by 3 bases and the J gene end by 0 bases; junction bases not matched to a gene: 5. CDR3 sequence (DNA): TGTGCCAGCAGCTTTAGACAGGGGGTTATGAACACTGAAGCTTTCTTT. Residues: CASSFRQGVMNTEAFF.

In this sample, this clone turned up a few times. The chain joins TRBV9 to TRBJ1-4; 8 positions agree with TRBD1. The CDR3 covers 14 residues. The trim removed 4 bases at V and 2 bases at J, leaving 1 base unmatched. CDR1 and CDR2 from the germline V gene are SGDLS and YYNGEE. The CDR3 sequence: CASSRDRTNEKLFF. CDR3 DNA sequence: TGTGCCAGCAGCCGGGACAGGACTAATGAAAAACTGTTTTTT.

V gene TRBV18 combines with J gene TRBJ2-2; 10 positions agree with TRBD1. This CDR3 comprises 19 residues. Germline lookup yields CDR1 KGHSH and CDR2 LQKENI. V gave up 3 bases and J gave up 9 bases; unmatched junction bases: 19. This chain's CDR3 is CASSPDRGLKRNPRRELFF. The CDR3 region has the DNA TGTGCCAGCTCACCCGACAGGGGGCTAAAGCGGAACCCCCGCCGGGAGCTGTTTTTT.

The genes are TRBV11-3 and TRBJ1-1; perhaps TRBD1 as D (5 bases). CDR3 length: 14 residues. Trimming left V 5 bases short and J 4 bases short, with 14 bases between. Germline V gene data show CDR1 as SGHNT and CDR2 as YENEEA. The CDR3 nucleotides are TGTGCCAGCAGCCGGGGGAGGGGATCCACTGAAGCTTTCTTT. Residues: CASSRGRGSTEAFF.

This clone was observed a handful of times. The chain combines TRBV7-6 with TRBJ2-7; D perhaps matches TRBD2 (6 bases). CDR1 is SGHVS and CDR2 is FNYEAQ in the germline V gene. The CDR3 contains 15 residues. Trimming shortened V by 1 base and J by 1 base, and 11 bases separated the two germline ends. The CDR3 DNA is TGTGCCAGCAGCTTAGACGTCGGGAGTTCCTACGAGCAGTACGTC. It translates to CASSLDVGSSYEQYV.

Turning to this clone: The sample carries other DNA sequences with the same CDR3. V gene TRBV29-1 combines with J gene TRBJ1-1, with D perhaps matching TRBD1 (5 bases). Per germline, CDR1 SQVTM and CDR2 ANQGSEA. Trimming shortened V by 1 base and J by 1 base, and 7 bases separated the two germline ends. The CDR3 spans 13 residues. The DNA for the CDR3 is TGCAGCGTTGAAGGCAGGGCGAACACTGAAGCTTTCTTT. Encoded protein: CSVEGRANTEAFF.

This clone was recorded once. V usage is TRBV10-1 and J usage is TRBJ2-7; 10 nucleotides agree with TRBD2. There are 15 residues in the CDR3. Germline CDR1 WNHNN, CDR2 SYGVQD (reference sequence). V shed 7 bases and J 4 bases; nucleotides not matched to a gene: 10. CDR3 sequence reads: CASTPSGSPFYEQYV. The CDR3 region has the DNA TGCGCCAGCACCCCTAGCGGGAGCCCCTTTTACGAGCAGTACGTC.

The V and J genes are TRBV6-6 and TRBJ1-1, with D tentatively TRBD1 (5 bases). Germline loops: CDR1 MNHNY, CDR2 SVGAGI (reference sequence). CDR3 length equals 13 residues. Trimming cost V 4 bases and J 4 bases, with 10 bases left between them. This CDR3 reads CASSSLGVTEAFF. The CDR3, as DNA: TGTGCCAGCAGTTCCTTAGGGGTCACTGAAGCTTTCTTT.

The chain links TRBV18 to TRBJ1-2; TRBD1 is a possible D gene (5 bases). The germline CDR1 and CDR2 sequences are KGHSH and LQKENI. The CDR3 is 16 amino acids. Trimming cost V 5 bases and J 4 bases, with 20 bases left between them. The CDR3 DNA reads TGTGCCAGCTCATCCACTCCAAGAACGGGGGGCTATGGCTACACCTTC. Protein product: CASSSTPRTGGYGYTF.

The chain couples TRBV15 to TRBJ1-2; D is possibly TRBD1 (5 bases). The CDR3 is made up of 14 amino acids. V lost 0 bases, J lost 7 bases, and 12 bases lay in between. Germline lookup yields CDR1 LNHNV and CDR2 YYDKDF (reference sequence). DNA of the CDR3: TGTGCCACCAGCAGAGATGCCAGGGTAATTGGCTACACCTTC. It encodes CATSRDARVIGYTF.

This clone was observed a single time. The gene calls are TRBV6-6 and TRBJ1-1; D not resolved. Trimming stripped 5 bases from V and 0 bases from J, with 10 bases between. Germline assignment: CDR1 MNHNY and CDR2 SVGAGI (reference sequence). This CDR3 is built from 14 residues. In DNA, the CDR3 is TGTGCCAGCAGTACTAATCGGGTGAACACTGAAGCTTTCTTT. Encoded protein: CASSTNRVNTEAFF.

In DNA, the CDR3 is TGTGCCAGCAGTTCTAACGGGGGGCAAGATTCACCCCTCCACTTT. This sequence encodes CASSSNGGQDSPLHF. V is TRBV6-5 and J is TRBJ1-6, with D perhaps TRBD1 (6 bases). V shed 4 bases and J shed 8 bases, with 15 bases lying between them. The length of the CDR3 is 15 residues. Per the germline V gene, CDR1 is MNHEY and CDR2 is SVGAGI.

The chain links TRBV9 to TRBJ1-1; a weak D match, TRBD1 (6 bases). This CDR3 has 13 amino acids. Germline loops: CDR1 SGDLS, CDR2 YYNGEE. Trimming took 2 bases from V and 6 from J, leaving 11 bases between them. This CDR3 reads CASSVYRDAEAFF. The CDR3 region has the DNA TGTGCCAGCAGCGTTTACAGGGATGCTGAAGCTTTCTTT.

V gene TRBV11-2 combines with J gene TRBJ2-5; 8 nucleotides align to TRBD1. There are 14 residues in the CDR3. Germline V CDR1 and CDR2: SGHAT, FQNNGV. V shed 1 base, J shed 4 bases, and the junction held 2 bases outside the gene matches. The CDR3 loop is CASSLGGQGETQYF. The CDR3 DNA reads TGTGCCAGCAGCTTAGGCGGACAGGGAGAGACCCAGTACTTC.

The V call is TRBV9, the J call TRBJ1-5, with D tentatively TRBD1 (6 bases). The CDR3 totals 15 residues. The germline CDR1 and CDR2 sequences are SGDLS and YYNGEE. The ends were cut back, 0 bases at V and 3 bases at J, with 10 bases in the middle. The CDR3 loop reads CASSVGQGYNQPQHF. The CDR3 region has the DNA TGTGCCAGCAGCGTAGGGCAGGGGTACAATCAGCCCCAGCATTTT. The full variable domain, its missing parts supplied by reference TRBV9 and TRBJ1-5, is DSGVTQTPKHLITATGQRVTLRCSPRSGDLSVYWYQQSLDQGLQFLIQYYNGEERAKGNILERFSAQQFPDLHSELNLSSLELGDSALYFCASSVGQGYNQPQHFGDGTRLSIL.

This clone was detected once. V is TRBV29-1 and J is TRBJ1-4; maybe TRBD1 (5 bases). The germline V gene encodes CDR1 SQVTM and CDR2 ANQGSEA. V gave up 4 bases and J gave up 4 bases, with 13 bases separating them. This CDR3 has 14 residues. CDR3 in amino acids: CSVGGRALNEKLFF. As DNA, the CDR3 is TGCAGCGTTGGTGGCAGGGCCCTTAATGAAAAACTGTTTTTT.

The chain couples TRBV5-1 to TRBJ1-6; D remains unclear. This CDR3 comprises 14 residues. Trimming stripped 4 bases from V and 8 bases from J, with 13 bases between. CDR1 and CDR2 (germline): SGHRS, YFSETQ. The CDR3 DNA reads as TGCGCCAGCAGCCCCCAAACCGGGGATTCACCCCTCCACTTT. Its protein product is CASSPQTGDSPLHF.

The genes are TRBV6-5 and TRBJ2-7; 9 bases agree with TRBD1. Unmatched junction bases numbered 5, after V lost 5 bases and J lost 3 bases. Germline values: CDR1 MNHEY, CDR2 SVGAGI. CDR3 length: 14 residues. The chain's CDR3 is CASSAGQGNYEQYV. The CDR3 DNA sequence: TGTGCCAGCAGTGCGGGACAGGGAAACTACGAGCAGTACGTC.

The chain combines TRBV29-1 with TRBJ2-1, with TRBD2 matching over 10 bases. The trim removed 7 bases at V and 4 bases at J, leaving 4 bases unmatched. The CDR3 spans 13 residues. Germline V lookup: CDR1 SQVTM, CDR2 ANQGSEA. CDR3 in DNA: TGCAGCGCATGGACTAGCGGATACAATGAGCAGTTCTTC. It specifies CSAWTSGYNEQFF.

The chain links TRBV7-9 to TRBJ2-7; 7 nucleotides line up with TRBD1. The V gene's germline CDR1 is SEHNR and CDR2 FQNEAQ (reference sequence). The CDR3 is made up of 14 amino acids. The trim removed 4 bases at V and 2 bases at J, leaving 5 bases unmatched. The CDR3 spells CASSYGTATYEQYV. The CDR3 DNA follows: TGTGCCAGCAGCTATGGGACAGCAACCTACGAGCAGTACGTC.

The J gene is TRBJ2-7, the V gene TRBV11-3, with 10 bases that match TRBD1. This CDR3 has 13 amino acids. Germline V CDR1 and CDR2: SGHNT, YENEEA. The V and J ends lost 5 bases and 6 bases, in that order; junction bases with no gene match: 4. CDR3 amino acids: CASSRDRGGEQYF. The CDR3 DNA follows: TGTGCCAGCAGCCGGGACAGGGGTGGCGAGCAGTACTTC.

J is TRBJ1-2 and V is TRBV5-1, with TRBD1 matching over 8 bases. V lost 4 bases and J lost 8; bases outside the gene matches: 7. CDR1 and CDR2 from the germline V gene are SGHRS and YFSETQ. The CDR3 has 13 amino acids. The CDR3 coding sequence is TGCGCCAGCAGCACTGACAGGGGAAGGGGCTACACCTTC. It yields the protein CASSTDRGRGYTF. The variable domain in full, with the rest retrieved from reference TRBV5-1 and TRBJ1-2, is KAGVTQTPRYLIKTRGQQVTLSCSPISGHRSVSWYQQTPGQGLQFLFEYFSETQRNKGNFPGRFSGRQFSNSRSEMNVSTLELGDSALYLCASSTDRGRGYTFGSGTRLTVV.

In this sample, this clone turned up once. The chain is built from TRBV5-1 and TRBJ2-2, with TRBD1 matching 7 bases. The CDR3 runs 17 residues. The V gene end was trimmed by 0 bases and the J gene end by 4 bases; junction bases not matched to a gene: 9. Germline CDR1 reads SGHRS; CDR2 reads YFSETQ. CDR3 loop: CASSLARRGRGTGELFF. CDR3 sequence (DNA): TGCGCCAGCAGCTTGGCGAGAAGGGGGCGCGGCACCGGGGAGCTGTTTTTT.